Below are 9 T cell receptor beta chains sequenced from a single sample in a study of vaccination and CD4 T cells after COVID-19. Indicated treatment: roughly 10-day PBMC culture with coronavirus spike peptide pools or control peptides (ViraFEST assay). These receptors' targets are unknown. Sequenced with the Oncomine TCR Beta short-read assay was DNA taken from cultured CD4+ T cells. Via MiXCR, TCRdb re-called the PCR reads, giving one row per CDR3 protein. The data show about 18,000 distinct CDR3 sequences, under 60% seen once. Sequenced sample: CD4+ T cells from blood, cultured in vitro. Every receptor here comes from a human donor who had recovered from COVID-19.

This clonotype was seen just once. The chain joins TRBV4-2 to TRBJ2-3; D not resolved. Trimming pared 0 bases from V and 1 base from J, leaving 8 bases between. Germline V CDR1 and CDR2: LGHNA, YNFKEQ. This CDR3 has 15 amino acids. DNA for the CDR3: TGTGCCAGCAGCCAAGATTCCGGCGGCACAGATACGCAGTATTTT. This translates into CASSQDSGGTDTQYF.

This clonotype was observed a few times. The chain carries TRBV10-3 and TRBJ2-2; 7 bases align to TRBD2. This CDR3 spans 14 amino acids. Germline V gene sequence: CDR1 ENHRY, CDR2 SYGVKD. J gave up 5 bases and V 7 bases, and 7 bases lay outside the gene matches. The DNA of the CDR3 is TGTGCCATCACACCGGGACTACTTACCGGGGAGCTGTTTTTT. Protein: CAITPGLLTGELFF.

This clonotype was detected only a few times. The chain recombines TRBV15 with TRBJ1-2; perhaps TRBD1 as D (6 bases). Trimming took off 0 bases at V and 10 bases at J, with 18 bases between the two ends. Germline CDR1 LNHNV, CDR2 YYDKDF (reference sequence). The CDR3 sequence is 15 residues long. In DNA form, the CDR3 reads TGTGCCACCAGCAGAGATTTCGGGGGCGTCAACTCCTACACCTTC. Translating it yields CATSRDFGGVNSYTF.

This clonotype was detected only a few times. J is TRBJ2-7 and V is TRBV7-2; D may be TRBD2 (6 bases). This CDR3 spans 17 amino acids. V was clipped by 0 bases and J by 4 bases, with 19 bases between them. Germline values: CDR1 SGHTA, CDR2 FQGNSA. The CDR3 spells CASSLAGWGEPRYEQYF. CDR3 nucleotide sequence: TGTGCCAGCAGCTTAGCCGGGTGGGGGGAACCGAGGTACGAGCAGTACTTC.

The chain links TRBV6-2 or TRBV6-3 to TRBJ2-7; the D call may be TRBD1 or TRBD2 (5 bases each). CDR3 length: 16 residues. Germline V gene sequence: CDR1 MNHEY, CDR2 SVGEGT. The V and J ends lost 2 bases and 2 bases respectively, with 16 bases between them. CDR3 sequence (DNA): TGTGCCAGCAGTTACCGTGCAGGGAGAATAACCTACGAGCAGTACTTC. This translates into CASSYRAGRITYEQYF.

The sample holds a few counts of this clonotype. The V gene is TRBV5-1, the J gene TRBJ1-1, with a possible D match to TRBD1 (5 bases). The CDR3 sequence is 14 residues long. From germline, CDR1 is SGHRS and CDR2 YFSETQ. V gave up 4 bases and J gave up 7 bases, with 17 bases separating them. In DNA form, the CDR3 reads TGCGCCAGCAGCCCCGGCAGGGCGTATAATGAAGCTTTCTTT. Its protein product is CASSPGRAYNEAFF.

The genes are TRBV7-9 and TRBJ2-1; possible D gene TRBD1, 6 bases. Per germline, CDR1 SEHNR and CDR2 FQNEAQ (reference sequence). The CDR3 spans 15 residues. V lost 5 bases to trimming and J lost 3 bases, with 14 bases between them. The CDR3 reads CASSPVGGNYNEQFF. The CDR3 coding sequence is TGTGCCAGCAGCCCCGTTGGGGGCAACTACAATGAGCAGTTCTTC.

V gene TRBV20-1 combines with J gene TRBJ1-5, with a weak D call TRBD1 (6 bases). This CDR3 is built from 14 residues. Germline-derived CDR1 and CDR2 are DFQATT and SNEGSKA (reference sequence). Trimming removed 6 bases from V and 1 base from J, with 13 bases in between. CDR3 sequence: CSAHRVMSNQPQHF. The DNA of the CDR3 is TGCAGTGCACACAGGGTGATGAGCAATCAGCCCCAGCATTTT.

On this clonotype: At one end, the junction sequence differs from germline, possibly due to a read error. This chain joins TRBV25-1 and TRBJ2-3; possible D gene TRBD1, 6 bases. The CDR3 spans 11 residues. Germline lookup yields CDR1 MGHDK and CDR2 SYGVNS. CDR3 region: CRGIETDTQYF. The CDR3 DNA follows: TGCAGGGGTATTGAAACAGATACGCAGTATTTT.